This is a list of T cell receptor beta chains from one sample in a study of blood T cell repertoires in COVID-19. The protocol was immunoSEQ multiplex PCR, while the TCRdb copy is restricted to in-frame clones and leaves out a portion. The sample consists of fewer than 200,000 clones, nearly 90% of them appearing once. The sequencing sample was made of peripheral blood. The receptors here all came from a man in his sixties with active or convalescent COVID-19. The conserved cysteine and the conserved F or W are not part of the CDR3 here. The D gene is left open where the match is weak.

d_call,v_call,cdr3_aa
-,TRBV19,ASSISGGDYGYT
TRBD1,TRBV4-1,ASSQTDRGINEQF
TRBD2,TRBV5-1,ASSRGPLAGGSYNEQF
-,TRBV5-6,ASNVGAGGEKLF
TRBD1,TRBV27,ASSYRTGGTSGANVLT
-,TRBV5-1,ASSPDPDSPYEQY
TRBD1,TRBV29-1,SVGRGSMETQY
-,TRBV6-5,ASSYSQQGANSPLH
TRBD1,TRBV4-1,ASSQELLGTGS
-,TRBV7-6,ASSSNGQPRGDTIY
-,TRBV7-9,ASSLGNYYGYT
TRBD1,TRBV10-3,AISEGQGYTGELF
-,TRBV4-2,ASSREGGRGSTSYEQY
-,TRBV28,ASSPAGGANTEAF
-,TRBV13,ASRSGSSYNEQF
-,TRBV18,ASSPSGREKLF
TRBD2,TRBV4-1,ASSQDNQRGGRETQY
TRBD2,TRBV5-1,ASSKGLAGATGELF
TRBD2,TRBV20-1,SASGRGESYEQY
-,TRBV2,ASSEAYRGYGYT
-,TRBV10-3,AIKRDSNQPQH
TRBD1,TRBV24-1,ATSDPTGLRTDTQY
TRBD2,TRBV3-1/TRBV3-2,ASSQAPLAGLYNEQF
-,TRBV27,ASILRGGGTDTQY
-,TRBV2,ASAVVANEKLF
TRBD2,TRBV29-1,SALGSGVSEETQY
TRBD1,TRBV6-5,ASRRTGGTEAF
TRBD1,TRBV11-2,ASSQGQTLAKNIQY
TRBD1,TRBV6-2/TRBV6-3,ASSPQGRRPQH
-,TRBV18,ASQRGNNEKLF
TRBD2,TRBV5-6,ASSGLAGLYNEQF
-,TRBV12-5,ASGLLGGSNQPQH
-,TRBV9,ASSVAGPGELF
TRBD1,TRBV19,ASSIIGQGGETQY
-,TRBV5-4,ASRSDPGEKLF
TRBD2,TRBV5-4,ASSLKSGGGEKGDTQY
TRBD1,TRBV6-6,ASSQTGQGLNEQF
-,TRBV5-1,ASSLGVGEQY
-,TRBV12-3/TRBV12-4,ASSPGNYNEQF
-,TRBV7-2,ASSPISGSSNQPQH
-,TRBV19,ASSIGRKDQPQH
-,TRBV7-3,ASSSQGGGGEQY
TRBD1,TRBV7-2,ASSLGGTGGRGYT
TRBD1,TRBV10-3,AIRQGANTEAF
-,TRBV29-1,SVLTDSGANVLT
-,TRBV7-2,ASSPNGQGGEF
TRBD1,TRBV9,ASSGLGTAGNTIY
-,TRBV19,ASSIWNGDSGANVLT
TRBD1,TRBV19,ASSSGTGVSSHKNIQY
-,TRBV5-1,ASSLGSGRETQY
TRBD1,TRBV3-1/TRBV3-2,ASSLDRVKQY